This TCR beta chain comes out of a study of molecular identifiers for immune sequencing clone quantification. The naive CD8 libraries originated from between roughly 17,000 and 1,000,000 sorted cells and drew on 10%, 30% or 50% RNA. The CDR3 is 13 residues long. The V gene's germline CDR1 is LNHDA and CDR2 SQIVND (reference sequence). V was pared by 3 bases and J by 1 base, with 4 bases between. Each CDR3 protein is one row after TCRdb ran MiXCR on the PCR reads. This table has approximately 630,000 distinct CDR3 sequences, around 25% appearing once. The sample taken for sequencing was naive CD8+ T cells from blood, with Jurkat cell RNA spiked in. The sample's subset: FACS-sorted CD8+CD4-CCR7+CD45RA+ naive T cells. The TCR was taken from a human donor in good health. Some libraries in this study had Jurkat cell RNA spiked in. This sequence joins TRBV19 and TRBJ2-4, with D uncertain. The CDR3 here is CASSIGAKNIQYF. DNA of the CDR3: TGTGCCAGTAGTATTGGCGCCAAAAACATTCAGTACTTC.